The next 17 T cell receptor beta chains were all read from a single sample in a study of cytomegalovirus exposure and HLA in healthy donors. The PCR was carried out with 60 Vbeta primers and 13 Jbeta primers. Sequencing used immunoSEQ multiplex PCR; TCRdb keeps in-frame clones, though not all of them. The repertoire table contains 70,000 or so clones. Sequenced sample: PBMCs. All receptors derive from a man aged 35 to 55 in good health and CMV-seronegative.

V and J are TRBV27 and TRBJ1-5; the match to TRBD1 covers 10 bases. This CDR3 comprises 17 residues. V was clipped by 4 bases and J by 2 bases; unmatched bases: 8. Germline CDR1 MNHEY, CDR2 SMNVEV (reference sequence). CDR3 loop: CASSSRVGTGGNQPQHF. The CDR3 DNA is TGTGCCAGCAGTTCCAGGGTGGGGACAGGGGGCAATCAGCCCCAGCATTTT.

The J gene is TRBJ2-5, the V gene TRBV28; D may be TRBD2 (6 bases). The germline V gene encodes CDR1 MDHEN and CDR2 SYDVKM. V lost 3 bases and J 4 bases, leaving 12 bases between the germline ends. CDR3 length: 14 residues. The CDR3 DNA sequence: TGTGCCAGCAGTTTCTTGTCGGGAGCAGAGACCCAGTACTTC. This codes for CASSFLSGAETQYF.

DNA of the CDR3: TGTGCCACCCAGGGACAGTCTGGAAACACCATATATTTT. Translated, it gives CATQGQSGNTIYF. The genes are TRBV10-3 and TRBJ1-3; 7 bases match TRBD1. Germline-derived CDR1 and CDR2 are ENHRY and SYGVKD. J was trimmed by 1 base and V by 10 bases; bases with no gene match: 4. The CDR3 is made up of 13 amino acids.

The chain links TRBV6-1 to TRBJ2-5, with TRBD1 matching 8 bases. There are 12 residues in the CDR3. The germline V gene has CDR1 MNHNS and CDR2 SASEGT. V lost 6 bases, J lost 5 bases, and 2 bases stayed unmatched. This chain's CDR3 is CASSRGHETQYF. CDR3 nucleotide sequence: TGTGCCAGCAGCAGGGGGCATGAGACCCAGTACTTC.

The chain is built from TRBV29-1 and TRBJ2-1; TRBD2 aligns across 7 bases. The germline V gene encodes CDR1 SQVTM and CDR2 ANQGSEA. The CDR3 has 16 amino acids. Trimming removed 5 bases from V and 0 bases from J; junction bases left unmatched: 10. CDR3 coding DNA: TGCAGCGTTCGCAGGGAGGGGCCACTCTCCTACAATGAGCAGTTCTTC. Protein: CSVRREGPLSYNEQFF.

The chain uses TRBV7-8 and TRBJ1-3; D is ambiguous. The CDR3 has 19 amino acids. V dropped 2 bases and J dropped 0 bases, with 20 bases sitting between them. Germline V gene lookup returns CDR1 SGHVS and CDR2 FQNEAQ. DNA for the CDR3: TGTGCCAGCAGCTTAACCCCGAGGCGGAGGATCAACTCTGGAAACACCATATATTTT. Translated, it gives CASSLTPRRRINSGNTIYF.

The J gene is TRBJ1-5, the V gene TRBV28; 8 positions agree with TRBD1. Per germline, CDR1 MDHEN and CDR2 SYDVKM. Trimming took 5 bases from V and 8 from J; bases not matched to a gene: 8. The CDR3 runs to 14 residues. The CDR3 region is CASSVWGQDKPQHF. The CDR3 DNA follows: TGTGCCAGCAGTGTCTGGGGACAGGATAAGCCCCAGCATTTT. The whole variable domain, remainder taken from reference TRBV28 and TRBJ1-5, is DVKVTQSSRYLVKRTGEKVFLECVQDMDHENMFWYRQDPGLGLRLIYFSYDVKMKEKGDIPEGYSVSREKKERFSLILESASTNQTSMYLCASSVWGQDKPQHFGDGTRLSIL.

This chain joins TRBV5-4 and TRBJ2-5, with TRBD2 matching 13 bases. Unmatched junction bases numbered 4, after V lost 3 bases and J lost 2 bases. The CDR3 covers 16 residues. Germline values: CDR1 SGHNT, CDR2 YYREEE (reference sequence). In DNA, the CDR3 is TGTGCCAGCAGCTCTAGGACTAGCGGGGGACAAGAGACCCAGTACTTC. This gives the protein CASSSRTSGGQETQYF.

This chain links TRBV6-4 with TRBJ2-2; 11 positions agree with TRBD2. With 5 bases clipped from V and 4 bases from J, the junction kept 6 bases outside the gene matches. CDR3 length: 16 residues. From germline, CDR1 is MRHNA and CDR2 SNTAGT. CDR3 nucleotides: TGTGCCAGCAGTAGGGGACTAGCGGCATCCACCGGGGAGCTGTTTTTT. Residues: CASSRGLAASTGELFF.

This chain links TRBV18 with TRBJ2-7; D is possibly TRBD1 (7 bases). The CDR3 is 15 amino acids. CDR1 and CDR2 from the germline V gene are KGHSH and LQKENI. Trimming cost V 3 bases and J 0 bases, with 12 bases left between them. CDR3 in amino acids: CASSPARGVSYEQYF. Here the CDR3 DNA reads TGTGCCAGCTCACCGGCCAGGGGGGTCTCCTACGAGCAGTACTTC.

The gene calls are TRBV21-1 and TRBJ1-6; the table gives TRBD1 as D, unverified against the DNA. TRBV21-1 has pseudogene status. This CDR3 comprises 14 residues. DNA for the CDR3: TGTGCCAGCAGCAAAGGGCAGAAGAATTCACCCCTCCACTTT. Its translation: CASSKGQKNSPLHF.

CDR3 nucleotides: TGTGCCAGCAGCGTAGGCGGCGGATGGACCGGGGAGCTGTTTTTT. It is translated as CASSVGGGWTGELFF. The rearrangement joins TRBV9 to TRBJ2-2, with D hard to call. The CDR3 has 15 amino acids. Looked up from germline, CDR1 is SGDLS and CDR2 is YYNGEE. V dropped 0 bases and J dropped 5 bases, with 11 bases sitting between them.

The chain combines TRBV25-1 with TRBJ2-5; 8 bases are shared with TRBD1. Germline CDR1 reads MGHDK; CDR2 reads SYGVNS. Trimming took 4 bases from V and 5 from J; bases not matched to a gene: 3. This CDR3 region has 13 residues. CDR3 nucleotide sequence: TGTGCCAGCAGTGCACAGGGGGTCGAGACCCAGTACTTC. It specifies CASSAQGVETQYF. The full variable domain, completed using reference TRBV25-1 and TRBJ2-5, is EADIYQTPRYLVIGTGKKITLECSQTMGHDKMYWYQQDPGMELHLIHYSYGVNSTEKGDLSSESTVSRIRTEHFPLTLESARPSHTSQYLCASSAQGVETQYFGPGTRLLVL.

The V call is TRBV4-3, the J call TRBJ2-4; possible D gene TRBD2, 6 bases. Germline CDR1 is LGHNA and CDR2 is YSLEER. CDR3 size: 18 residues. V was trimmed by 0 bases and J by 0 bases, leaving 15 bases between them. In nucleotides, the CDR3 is TGCGCCAGCAGCCAAGATTCCCGGGGGATCGTAGCCAAAAACATTCAGTACTTC. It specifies CASSQDSRGIVAKNIQYF.

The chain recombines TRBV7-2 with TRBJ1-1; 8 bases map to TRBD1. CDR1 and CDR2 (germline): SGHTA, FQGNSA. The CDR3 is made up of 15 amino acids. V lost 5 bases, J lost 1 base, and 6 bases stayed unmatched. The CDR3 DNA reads TGTGCCAGCAGCCAAATGGGGACAGGGAACACTGAAGCTTTCTTT. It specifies CASSQMGTGNTEAFF.

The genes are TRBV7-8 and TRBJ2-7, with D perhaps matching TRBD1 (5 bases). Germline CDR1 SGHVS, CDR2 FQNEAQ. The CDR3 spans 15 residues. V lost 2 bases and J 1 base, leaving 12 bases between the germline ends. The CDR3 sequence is CASSLSQGPSYEQYF. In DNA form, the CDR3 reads TGTGCCAGCAGCTTAAGCCAGGGCCCATCCTACGAGCAGTACTTC.

The CDR3 nucleotides are TGCGCCAGCAGCTTGGTTGGGACTAGCGCAGATACGCAGTATTTT. It is translated as CASSLVGTSADTQYF. The chain carries TRBV5-1 and TRBJ2-3; 10 nucleotides align to TRBD2. The length of the CDR3 is 15 residues. V was pared by 0 bases and J by 4 bases, with 2 bases of the junction left unmatched. Germline CDR1 is SGHRS and CDR2 is YFSETQ.